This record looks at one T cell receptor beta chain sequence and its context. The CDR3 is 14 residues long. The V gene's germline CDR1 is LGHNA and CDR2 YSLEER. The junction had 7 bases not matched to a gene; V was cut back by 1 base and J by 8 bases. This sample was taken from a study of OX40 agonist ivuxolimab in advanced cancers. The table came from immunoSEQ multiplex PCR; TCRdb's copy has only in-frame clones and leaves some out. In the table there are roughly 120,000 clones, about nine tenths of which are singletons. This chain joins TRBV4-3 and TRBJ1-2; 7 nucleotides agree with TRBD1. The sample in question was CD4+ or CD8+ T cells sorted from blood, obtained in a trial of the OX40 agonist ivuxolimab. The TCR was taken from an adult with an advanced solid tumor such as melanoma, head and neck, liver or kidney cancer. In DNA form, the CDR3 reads TGCGCCAGCAGCCAAGCACAGGGGTTGCTCGGCTACACCTTC. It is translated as CASSQAQGLLGYTF.